This T cell receptor beta chain was documented in a study of T cells in localized non-small cell lung cancer. The CDR3 sequence is 14 residues long. Per the germline V gene, CDR1 is SGHRS and CDR2 is YFSETQ. V gave up 4 bases and J gave up 7 bases, with 17 bases separating them. The sample holds one count of this clone. The antigen remains undetermined. Study findings and constraints: Sequencing was restricted to one tumor region; therefore, heterogeneity remains possible. Uninvolved neighboring lung showed the greatest T cell clonality, exceeding tumor.

The protocol was immunoSEQ multiplex PCR, while the TCRdb copy is restricted to in-frame clones and leaves out a portion. The sample records about 17,000 clones, about 86% being singletons. Here the sequenced sample was peripheral blood, taken before any cancer treatment. J is TRBJ1-2 and V is TRBV5-1; possibly TRBD1 for D (5 bases). The TCR comes from a male donor older than 55 with stage III lung adenocarcinoma. In DNA, the CDR3 is TGCGCCAGCAGCCCCCCCGCGCAGGGACGTGGCTACACCTTC. This encodes CASSPPAQGRGYTF.